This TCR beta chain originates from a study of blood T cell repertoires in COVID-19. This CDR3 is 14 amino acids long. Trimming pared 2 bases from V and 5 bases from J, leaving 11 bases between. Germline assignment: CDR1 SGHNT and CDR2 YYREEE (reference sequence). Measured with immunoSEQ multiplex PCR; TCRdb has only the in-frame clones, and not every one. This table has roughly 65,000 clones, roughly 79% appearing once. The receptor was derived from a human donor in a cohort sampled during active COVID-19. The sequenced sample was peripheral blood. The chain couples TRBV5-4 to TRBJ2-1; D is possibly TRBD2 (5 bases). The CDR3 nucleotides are TGTGCCAGCAGCTTACTAGACGGTAACAATGAGCAGTTCTTC. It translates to CASSLLDGNNEQFF.